This entry lists 18 T cell receptor beta chains sequenced from one sample in a study of CD8+CD57+ T cells in acquired aplastic anemia. Profiling of TCR beta VDJ combinations and CDR3 sequences used genomic DNA as template. TCRdb analysed the reads with MiXCR anew, one entry per CDR3 protein. The sample shows approximately 170,000 distinct CDR3 sequences, roughly half of them seen only once. Specimen: sorted CD4+, CD8+, or CD8+CD57+ T cells (not recorded which) from PBMCs. Receptor source: a human donor in good health, serving as a control.

The V gene is TRBV19, the J gene TRBJ1-2; maybe TRBD1 (6 bases). Per germline, CDR1 LNHDA and CDR2 SQIVND (reference sequence). V was clipped by 8 bases and J by 4 bases, with 20 bases between them. This CDR3 has 15 amino acids. CDR3 protein: CASSGGGTRTYGYTF. In DNA, the CDR3 is TGTGCCAGTTCCGGGGGCGGGACTCGAACCTATGGCTACACCTTC.

This clonotype was picked up many times. The chain links TRBV12-3 or TRBV12-4 to TRBJ1-2, with D maybe TRBD1 (5 bases). CDR3 size: 15 residues. Trimming took off 3 bases at V and 3 bases at J, with 14 bases between the two ends. CDR3 sequence: CASSFIKGQDYGYTF. CDR3 nucleotide sequence: TGTGCCAGCAGTTTTATTAAGGGGCAGGACTATGGCTACACCTTC.

The genes are TRBV14 and TRBJ2-1; 10 nucleotides line up with TRBD1. Germline trimming cut 6 bases from V and 5 bases from J; bases unmatched to any gene: 7. This CDR3 has 15 residues. Germline lookup yields CDR1 SGHDN and CDR2 FVKESK. The CDR3 sequence: CASSQPGQGNNEQFF. Written as DNA, the CDR3 is TGTGCCAGCAGTCAACCGGGACAGGGGAACAATGAGCAGTTCTTC. The whole variable domain, remainder taken from reference TRBV14 and TRBJ2-1, is EAGVTQFPSHSVIEKGQTVTLRCDPISGHDNLYWYRRVMGKEIKFLLHFVKESKQDESGMPNNRFLAERTGGTYSTLKVQPAELEDSGVYFCASSQPGQGNNEQFFGPGTRLTVL.

This chain links TRBV7-2 with TRBJ2-3; 8 bases line up with TRBD2. Trimming cost V 4 bases and J 14 bases; bases outside gene matches: 11. The CDR3 has 13 amino acids. Germline-derived CDR1 and CDR2 are SGHTA and FQGNSA. CDR3 in DNA: TGTGCCAGCAGCTCCATCCGTCGGGGGGGATTGTATTTT. Its translation is CASSSIRRGGLYF.

V usage is TRBV20-1 and J usage is TRBJ1-6; possibly TRBD1 for D (6 bases). Germline V gives CDR1 DFQATT, CDR2 SNEGSKA (reference sequence). The length of the CDR3 is 13 residues. Trimming cost V 3 bases and J 10 bases, with 13 bases left between them. The CDR3 nucleotides read TGCAGTGCTAGGGAAGGGGGAGGATCACCCCTCCACTTT. This translates into CSAREGGGSPLHF.

This clonotype has a single count. The chain recombines TRBV2 with TRBJ1-5, with 8 bases that match TRBD1. Germline V CDR1 and CDR2: SNHLY, FYNNEI. The CDR3 is 14 amino acids. The V segment lost 3 bases and the J segment 7 bases; nucleotides outside the gene matches: 5. The CDR3 DNA reads as TGTGCCAGCAGTGAGGACAGGGCACGCCAGCCCCAGCATTTT. Translated, it gives CASSEDRARQPQHF. Supplemented by reference TRBV2 and TRBJ1-5, the full variable domain reads EPEVTQTPSHQVTQMGQEVILRCVPISNHLYFYWYRQILGQKVEFLVSFYNNEISEKSEIFDDQFSVERPDGSNFTLKIRSTKLEDSAMYFCASSEDRARQPQHFGDGTRLSIL.

This clonotype has ten or more counts. This chain connects TRBV7-8 to TRBJ1-1; D might be TRBD1 (5 bases). The germline gives CDR1 SGHVS, CDR2 FQNEAQ. This CDR3 is 13 amino acids long. Trimming took off 2 bases at V and 10 bases at J, with 14 bases between the two ends. CDR3 residues: CASSLIGANAAFF. CDR3 bases: TGTGCCAGCAGCTTAATAGGGGCCAATGCAGCTTTCTTT.

To note about this clonotype: Compared with germline, one end of the junction differs, possibly owing to a read error. The chain joins TRBV19 to TRBJ1-3; D unresolved. CDR3 length: 14 amino acids. Germline V CDR1 and CDR2: LNHDA, SQIVND (reference sequence). The CDR3 coding sequence is TGTGCCAGCACGAGAGGCAGCTCTGGAGACACCATATATTTT. This gives the protein CASTRGSSGDTIYF.

About this clonotype itself: An end of the junction does not agree with germline; a read error may underlie this. The V and J genes are TRBV10-3 and TRBJ1-2; unclear D gene. The CDR3 is 13 amino acids. CDR1 is ENHRY, CDR2 SYGVKD, per germline. The CDR3 sequence is CATSDPGNYGYTF. The DNA for the CDR3 is TGTGCCACCAGTGATCCCGGGAACTATGGCTACACCTTC.

Points on this clonotype: Just one base apart from a much larger clone, this may be a read error. This chain's CDR3 is CASSDPMGGQNLYEQYF. The CDR3 DNA sequence: TGTGCCAGCAGCGACCCGATGGGGGGTCAGAACCTCTACGAGCAGTACTTC. This chain connects TRBV9 to TRBJ2-7; D is perhaps TRBD2 (6 bases). V was clipped by 3 bases and J by 3 bases, with 22 bases between them. This CDR3 contains 17 residues. Germline assignment: CDR1 SGDLS and CDR2 YYNGEE.

The V and J genes are TRBV2 and TRBJ1-5; 7 bases line up with TRBD1. CDR3 length: 12 residues. V lost 8 bases, J lost 5 bases, and 3 bases stayed unmatched. The germline V gene has CDR1 SNHLY and CDR2 FYNNEI. CDR3 in amino acids: CASGTEDQPQHF. DNA for the CDR3: TGTGCCAGCGGGACAGAAGATCAGCCCCAGCATTTT. The full variable domain, in which reference TRBV2 and TRBJ1-5 provide the parts outside the CDR3, is EPEVTQTPSHQVTQMGQEVILRCVPISNHLYFYWYRQILGQKVEFLVSFYNNEISEKSEIFDDQFSVERPDGSNFTLKIRSTKLEDSAMYFCASGTEDQPQHFGDGTRLSIL.

This sequence joins TRBV7-3 and TRBJ2-5; the match to TRBD2 covers 10 bases. V was pared by 8 bases and J by 3 bases, with 3 bases of the junction left unmatched. Germline V gene data show CDR1 as SGHTA and CDR2 as FQGTGA. The length of the CDR3 is 13 residues. CDR3 DNA sequence: TGTGCCAGCGGACTAGCGGAAGAAGAGACCCAGTACTTC. It yields the protein CASGLAEEETQYF.

The chain combines TRBV7-2 with TRBJ2-5, with D tentatively TRBD1 or TRBD2 (5 bases each). Germline CDR1 and CDR2: SGHTA and FQGNSA. The CDR3 runs 14 residues. Trimming removed 3 bases from V and 7 bases from J, with 15 bases in between. The CDR3 loop is CASSLGSRGVTQYF. The CDR3 bases are TGTGCCAGCAGCTTGGGTAGTAGAGGGGTGACCCAGTACTTC.

The chain joins TRBV7-2 to TRBJ2-3, with TRBD2 matching 7 bases. V was clipped by 6 bases and J by 6 bases; unmatched bases: 6. Germline CDR1 and CDR2: SGHTA and FQGNSA. This CDR3 is 13 amino acids long. Here the CDR3 DNA reads TGTGCCAGCAGTCCTAGCGGCGGGGATACGCAGTATTTT. Protein sequence: CASSPSGGDTQYF.

The J gene is TRBJ1-5, the V gene TRBV7-9; unclear D gene. The germline V gene encodes CDR1 SEHNR and CDR2 FQNEAQ (reference sequence). The CDR3 contains 15 residues. Trimming left V 2 bases short and J 1 base short, with 9 bases between. DNA of the CDR3: TGTGCCAGCAGCTTACTAGCGGGGAGCAATCAGCCCCAGCATTTT. The encoded protein is CASSLLAGSNQPQHF.

Details on this clonotype: Lacking the conserved final phenylalanine or tryptophan, this CDR3 likely reflects a read error. V gene TRBV24-1 combines with J gene TRBJ1-2; D gene uncertain. Trimming took 8 bases from V and 5 from J, leaving 17 bases between them. Germline V gene data show CDR1 as KGHDR and CDR2 as SFDVKD. The CDR3 runs 14 residues. The CDR3 here is CATIGSPSPYGYTS. CDR3 in DNA: TGTGCCACCATTGGCAGTCCGAGCCCGTATGGCTACACCTCC.

The chain has TRBV15 and TRBJ2-1; TRBD1 matches 8 bases. The CDR3 length is 19 residues. Per germline, CDR1 LNHNV and CDR2 YYDKDF (reference sequence). V lost 0 bases and J lost 6; bases outside the gene matches: 16. CDR3 residues: CATSRDHLRDRLSRNEQFF. The DNA of the CDR3 is TGTGCCACCAGCAGAGATCATCTGCGGGACAGGCTATCCCGCAATGAGCAGTTCTTC.

The chain couples TRBV2 to TRBJ2-1; D call uncertain. The CDR3 totals 13 residues. V was shortened by 8 bases and J by 10 bases, with 18 bases between the two germline ends. The germline V gene has CDR1 SNHLY and CDR2 FYNNEI. The DNA for the CDR3 is TGTGCCAGCTGGTTCAGAGAGTTGGAAGAGCAGTTCTTC. It yields the protein CASWFRELEEQFF.